This T cell receptor beta chain emerged from a study of cytomegalovirus exposure and HLA in healthy donors (dated by TCRdb to about 2017). In terms of the full investigation: An earlier analysis of 550 to 700 of the donors reported 250 to 300 Gb of sequence data and around 120 million unique TCR beta sequences from about 200 million T cells. The study was designed to test whether signatures of past pathogen exposure could be identified by cataloging public T cell receptors. To predict cytomegalovirus infection status, the study brought together high-throughput TCR immunosequencing, statistical association of individual TCRs with disease status, and machine learning. All discovery cohort repertoires had been generated on a single sequencing platform. Rather than drawing on any new phenotypic data, the later analysis identified candidate immune exposures from TCR beta sequences and the way those sequences occurred across donors. Typing coverage differed by locus: A, B, C, DRB1 and DQB1 were typed in roughly 620-630 donors, DQA1 in 522, DPA1 in approximately 610, and DPB1 in about 450. A few DR-DQ haplotypes were treated as single units for association and clustering because of strong linkage in the cohort. Donor age, sex, ethnicity and CMV serostatus were compiled alongside the repertoire data. A later genetic analysis took genome-wide SNP genotypes for about 55% of the roughly 700 donors and used that subset as a discovery cohort. The genetic ancestry cluster associated with self-reported Caucasian donors included 81% of the 398 genotyped donors. Across approximately 400 genotyped donors of the cohort, an average of roughly 250,000 unique TCR beta nucleotide sequences per donor were sequenced, and around 19% of those sequences were non-productive. The T cell repertoires of 670 or so subjects were profiled by immunosequencing and related to cytomegalovirus serostatus. In addition to the first cohort of approximately 650 subjects, a separate validation cohort of about 120 different subjects was used. To study patterns of TCR occurrence, a later analysis re-analyzed previously published TCR beta repertoires from just over 650 donors and added high-resolution HLA genotyping. In an earlier analysis of several hundred of the donors, high-throughput TCR beta sequencing was used to judge whether each TCR beta V gene segment behaved as functional or pseudogenic. An early release covering more than 500 HLA-typed donors comprised 250 to 350 gigabases of sequencing data and 65 million to 100 million unique TCR sequences. HLA typing covered class I and class II loci at four-digit resolution.

V has 4 bases trimmed and J has 1 base trimmed; junction bases matching no gene number 1. The CDR3, cysteine through phenylalanine, is 14 amino acids long. Of the read, only the CDR3 DNA is kept; its 42 bases are in frame from base 1. Sequences SGHRS (CDR1) and YFSETQ (CDR2) are obtained from the germline V gene. The cohort comprised some 730 healthy bone marrow donors. At the time of sampling, all cohort members were nominally healthy, though unrecorded immune exposures were likely present. The donor tested CMV seronegative, placing the donor among the 352 seronegative members of the cohort. A peripheral blood sample was collected from each donor, and TCR beta sequencing was performed on peripheral blood mononuclear cells. The Qiagen DNeasy Blood Extraction Kit was used to extract genomic DNA from the blood cell samples. Overall results and qualifications from the work: The presence/absence analyses assumed that sequencing depth was roughly uniform across donors, and that assumption may not be true. Specific HLA alleles were associated with 16,951 TCR beta sequences at a false discovery rate of 0.05 in a later analysis. In an earlier analysis of approximately 590 of the donors, most TCR beta V segments appeared in productive rearrangements about 87% or about 30% of the time, broadly matching IMGT annotations. In a later genetic analysis, a missense DCLRE1C variant was associated with V-gene and J-gene trimming of TCR beta chains, and the association was replicated in an independent cohort. When HLA alleles, especially DR and DQ, strongly co-occurred, TCR associations were difficult to assign to individual alleles. Cytomegalovirus status was reported to be diagnosed by the classifier with high specificity and sensitivity in both the original and validation cohorts. It was suggested by the authors that the approach could potentially be generalized to other disease states and immunological phenotypes. A group of highly shared sequence variants was considered likely to be a technical artifact of the sequencing pipeline. A further reported finding was that TCR beta sequences accurately predicted the HLA-A and HLA-B alleles for most subjects in the first cohort. A later analysis found that HLA-associated TCR beta chains were more clonally expanded and had lower generation probabilities than equally common non-associated chains. A later analysis reported that several top co-occurrence clusters appeared linked to parvovirus B19, influenza, CMV and Epstein-Barr virus. Because counts were too low, more than 15 rarely observed V segments, including chromosome 9 orphons, were left out of the earlier analysis of roughly 600 of the donors. A few of the identified cytomegalovirus-associated TCR beta chains were confirmed in vitro to be specific for cytomegalovirus antigens. A later analysis found that TCR association rates varied across HLA loci, with DRB1 alleles showing the most associated TCRs and HLA-C alleles the fewest. In this cohort, only TCR beta chains were sequenced, and detectable features were limited by the absence of alpha or paired-chain data. Because some donors lacked HLA typing at each locus, the association tests relied only on the typed subset. The study gave a list of over 150 TCR beta chains associated with cytomegalovirus. Most TCR sequences were seen in very few donors, while some public TCRs were found in many individuals. Because the 87-base-pair reads could not distinguish some IMGT-functional V segments, including TRBV6-2 and TRBV6-3, those segments were excluded. According to a later analysis, most CMV-associated TCR beta chains appeared to be HLA-restricted, and the HLA associations seemed to be driven largely by CMV exposure. According to a later genetic analysis, donors in an Asian-associated ancestry cluster had fewer N-insertions in productive TCRs than the roughly 670-donor mean. Linkage disequilibrium might explain the correlated functional status among segregating V segments, but an unknown experimental factor could not be excluded. For the cohort, immune exposure information was limited to CMV serostatus.

To note about this clone: Its antigen remains unidentified.

The method was the immunoSEQ multiplex PCR assay. The multiplex PCR relied on a mix of 60 forward primers for TCR Vbeta segments and 13 reverse primers for TCR Jbeta segments. A multiplex PCR assay on genomic DNA amplified the CDR3 region of rearranged TCR beta genes. The amplified TCR beta libraries were sequenced on the Illumina HiSeq System as 87-base-pair reads. The paper's processing steps were these. A later analysis counted approximately 76 million unique TCR beta chains across the 670 or so repertoires, and 9.5 million to 11 million of these chains were shared by at least two donors. A nearest-neighbor algorithm error-corrected the raw reads and collapsed the reads into unique sequences, merging closely related sequences to remove PCR and sequencing errors. CDR3 sequences were aligned to IMGT reference sequences to assign V, D and J gene segments. For a sequence to be retained, at least a six-nucleotide match to both a V gene segment and a J gene segment was required. Rearrangements were called productive when the CDR3 lacked stop codons and stayed in frame with V and J; all others were non-productive. CDR3 was defined by IMGT convention, running from the second conserved V-encoded cysteine to the conserved J-encoded phenylalanine. In an earlier analysis of 587 of the donors, sequences lacking an unambiguous match to a single V gene segment were excluded. An earlier analysis of approximately 590 of the donors called V segments functional above 56.7% productive rearrangements and segregating when the between-donor standard deviation exceeded 5%. A statistical classification framework was developed to diagnose cytomegalovirus status using the catalog of TCR beta chain sequences. In a later analysis, TCR nucleotide sequences were compared against IMGT/GENE-DB human TR gene sequences so that V and J genes could be assigned. The TCRdist pipeline was used in a later analysis to assign CDR3 sequences and most-parsimonious VDJ recombination scenarios. In a later analysis, each TCR beta chain was defined by its CDR3 amino acid sequence together with its V-gene family, and reads without a unique V-gene family were excluded. To address suspected cross-contamination and a sequencing artifact, a later analysis removed 550 to 750 highly shared, low-generation-probability nucleotide sequences. In a later analysis, a clonal expansion index for each public chain was calculated from normalized within-repertoire ranks of inferred template counts. A later analysis computed generation probabilities with a VDJ recombination model fitted to out-of-frame rearrangements, and checked the results against IGoR. In a later analysis, hypergeometric tests were used to score TCR-TCR, TCR-HLA and TCR-CMV co-occurrence, with a repertoire-size bias correction applied to TCR pairs. False discovery rates were estimated in a later analysis by permuting HLA or CMV assignments 20 times. In a later analysis, co-occurring TCRs were grouped using DBSCAN, with TCRdist sequence similarity added in when clustering inside HLA-allele-positive subsets. Repertoires with fewer than 30,000 or more than 120,000 public chains were left out of co-occurrence clustering, as were a handful of repertoires with anomalous nucleotide sharing. The table comes from immuneACCESS by way of TCRdb, which keeps in-frame sequences with V and J called. Part of the clones is missing from these tables; in studies checked, under half for an unresolved V gene and the rest for unknown reasons. Clone size and V and J calls were adopted from that table, with D and trimming inferred from the DNA. The data table for this sample lists fewer than 130,000 clones. Around 0.59% of the sample is in the top ten clones.

The chain joins TRBV5-1 to TRBJ1-1; 10 junctional bases match TRBD1. The TCR comes from a man aged 45 to 65 in good health and CMV-seronegative. Specimen: PBMCs. The CDR3 reads as follows: CASSGTGANTEAFF. Read as DNA, the sequence is TGCGCCAGCAGCGGGACAGGGGCGAACACTGAAGCTTTCTTT.